A selection of T cell receptor beta chains follows, all from one sample in a study of neurological immune-mediated disorders. Each CDR3 protein gets one entry after TCRdb re-called the 5' RACE reads with MiXCR. The table lists 120,000 or so distinct CDR3 sequences, about 3.2% of them singletons, with roughly 1.3% in the top ten. The specimen was PBMCs. These receptors originate from a woman aged 25 to 39 with multiple sclerosis. Each CDR3 is given with its conserved first and last residue. Each record gives: D gene, J gene, clone size, V gene, CDR3 DNA, CDR3 protein. The D gene is left open where the match is weak. Part of the rows lack a size; the others show once, few, many or a class for expanded clones.

D: NA
J: TRBJ2-2
size: many
V: TRBV12-3/TRBV12-4
DNA: TGTGCCAGCAGTTTAGGAGGTGAAGGGGCGGGCACCGGGGAGCTGTTTTTT
CDR3: CASSLGGEGAGTGELFF

D: TRBD1
J: TRBJ2-2
size: NA
V: TRBV4-2
DNA: TGTGCCAGCAGCCAAGTGACAGGGAATGGCGCCGGGGAGCTGTTTTTT
CDR3: CASSQVTGNGAGELFF

D: NA
J: TRBJ1-1
size: few
V: TRBV12-3/TRBV12-4
DNA: TGTGCCAGCAGTTTTCAGGTGAACACTGAAGCTTTCTTT
CDR3: CASSFQVNTEAFF

D: NA
J: TRBJ2-7
size: many
V: TRBV7-8
DNA: TGTGCCACCCGGACAGCCGGGGTCTACGAGCAGTACTTC
CDR3: CATRTAGVYEQYF

D: NA
J: TRBJ1-4
size: many
V: TRBV5-5
DNA: TGTGCCAGCAGCGAGGACCACAAGGGTGAAAAACTGTTTTTT
CDR3: CASSEDHKGEKLFF

D: TRBD1
J: TRBJ1-2
size: many
V: TRBV6-5
DNA: TGTGCCAGCAGTTACACCGGGGACAGCAACTATGGCTACACCTTC
CDR3: CASSYTGDSNYGYTF

D: TRBD1
J: TRBJ1-1
size: many
V: TRBV5-1
DNA: TGCGCCAGCAGCCCCACGACAGGGTCGGGTAAAGCTTTCTTT
CDR3: CASSPTTGSGKAFF

D: TRBD2
J: TRBJ2-5
size: many
V: TRBV20-1
DNA: TGCAGTGCGAACCGAGCGGGAGGGCCGCTAGAGACCCAGTACTTC
CDR3: CSANRAGGPLETQYF

D: NA
J: TRBJ1-5
size: many
V: TRBV12-3/TRBV12-4
DNA: TGTGCCAGCAGGAACTCAGGGGTCAATCAGCCCCAGCATTTT
CDR3: CASRNSGVNQPQHF

D: TRBD2
J: TRBJ2-1
size: many
V: TRBV12-3/TRBV12-4
DNA: TGTGCCAGCAGGGAGAAGGGACTAGCGGGAAAGGATGAGCAGTTCTTC
CDR3: CASREKGLAGKDEQFF

D: TRBD2
J: TRBJ2-2
size: many
V: TRBV12-3/TRBV12-4
DNA: TGTGCCAGCGGTACACGACTAGCGGGAGTTGCCGGGGAGCTGTTTTTT
CDR3: CASGTRLAGVAGELFF

D: NA
J: TRBJ2-1
size: many
V: TRBV6-5
DNA: TGTGCCAGCAGTTACCCCGGGGCAGGGACGGGTGAGCAGTTCTTC
CDR3: CASSYPGAGTGEQFF

D: NA
J: TRBJ2-5
size: many
V: TRBV5-1
DNA: TGCGCCAGCAGCTTGCGCAGGTTCGAGACCCAGTACTTC
CDR3: CASSLRRFETQYF

D: NA
J: TRBJ2-1
size: many
V: TRBV7-9
DNA: TGTGCCAGCAGCCGTGGATCCCTGCTCTCCAATGAGCAGTTCTTC
CDR3: CASSRGSLLSNEQFF

D: NA
J: TRBJ2-7
size: many
V: TRBV10-3
DNA: TGTGCCATCAGTGAGCGGCAGCCCTCCTACGAGCAGTACTTC
CDR3: CAISERQPSYEQYF

D: NA
J: TRBJ1-1
size: many
V: TRBV29-1
DNA: TGCAGCGTTGTTTCCTCGGGGGGGAACACTGAAGCTTTCTTT
CDR3: CSVVSSGGNTEAFF

D: TRBD1
J: TRBJ1-3
size: many
V: TRBV18
DNA: TGTGCCAGCTCACCCGGACAGGCTGGAAACACCATATATTTT
CDR3: CASSPGQAGNTIYF

D: NA
J: TRBJ1-1
size: many
V: TRBV6-5
DNA: TGTGCCAGCAGTTACTCGATGTTCGGGGGTAGCGGCACTGAAGCTTTCTTT
CDR3: CASSYSMFGGSGTEAFF

D: NA
J: TRBJ1-5
size: many
V: TRBV12-3/TRBV12-4
DNA: TGTGCCAGCAGCTTTGGAGAGGATCAGCCCCAGCATTTT
CDR3: CASSFGEDQPQHF

D: TRBD1
J: TRBJ2-7
size: many
V: TRBV19
DNA: TGTGCCAGTAGTTTTAGGGGACAGGATTCCTACGAGCAGTACTTC
CDR3: CASSFRGQDSYEQYF

D: NA
J: TRBJ1-2
size: many
V: TRBV20-1
DNA: TGCAGTGCTAGAAGGGGTAACTATGGCTACACCTTC
CDR3: CSARRGNYGYTF

D: NA
J: TRBJ2-3
size: many
V: TRBV7-2
DNA: TGTGCCAGCAGCTTAGGAGTGCGGTGGTCAGATACGCAGTATTTT
CDR3: CASSLGVRWSDTQYF

D: NA
J: TRBJ2-1
size: many
V: TRBV6-5
DNA: TGTGCCAGCAGTAAAATGGACGCGAACAATGAGCAGTTCTTC
CDR3: CASSKMDANNEQFF

D: NA
J: TRBJ1-2
size: many
V: TRBV6-5
DNA: TGTGCCAGCAGTTACACGGGAGGCGGGTATGGCTACACCTTC
CDR3: CASSYTGGGYGYTF

D: NA
J: TRBJ2-1
size: many
V: TRBV5-1
DNA: TGCGCCAGCAGCTTGGACAGGTATGCCTACAATGAGCAGTTCTTC
CDR3: CASSLDRYAYNEQFF